This TCR beta chain was retrieved from a study of technical replicates of blood from several donors. The V gene end was trimmed by 2 bases and the J gene end by 9 bases; junction bases not matched to a gene: 7. Germline CDR1 SGHRS, CDR2 YFSETQ. The CDR3 length is 13 residues. This table comes from immunoSEQ multiplex PCR, and its TCRdb copy is limited to in-frame clones, with some not included. The table has around 61,000 clones, roughly 97% seen once. The TCR sequence derives from a human donor in good health. Sequencing input: T cells isolated from PBMCs. V is TRBV5-1 and J is TRBJ2-5; 7 bases match TRBD1. The CDR3 is CASSFDRVGSQYF. CDR3 nucleotide sequence: TGCGCCAGCAGCTTTGACAGGGTGGGGTCCCAGTACTTC.